This TCR beta chain came from a study of T-cell reconstitution after alpha-beta-depleted transplantation in children. Preparation of the TCRbeta library used unique molecular identifiers. TCRdb independently ran MiXCR on the PCR reads; one entry per CDR3 protein. The data contain around 680,000 distinct CDR3 sequences, around a sixth of them singletons. The sample holds many counts of this clonotype. This specimen was PBMCs from the stem cell graft donor, taken from the stem cell graft. This clonotype originated in a human donor who donated a stem cell graft to a child with acute myeloid leukemia.

This CDR3 reads CSVKPGTGSSEQYF. The CDR3 DNA reads TGCAGCGTCAAGCCCGGGACAGGGAGTTCCGAGCAGTACTTC. The chain couples TRBV29-1 to TRBJ2-7, with 9 bases matching TRBD1. Germline-derived CDR1 and CDR2 are SQVTM and ANQGSEA. V lost 6 bases and J lost 6; bases outside the gene matches: 12. This CDR3 has 14 residues.